Sequencing of this TCR beta chain was carried out in a study of blood T cell repertoires in COVID-19. Study in general: Donors in the United States, Italy and Spain gave samples during acute or convalescent COVID-19.

Per the study methods: Amplification of reference gene primers provided the estimated nucleated cell counts. Only in-frame clones appear in the TCRdb table, and some are missing; sequencing was by immunoSEQ multiplex PCR. The V and J calls and clone size are taken from that table; D and trimming were inferred from the DNA. The sample yields around 300,000 clones, about 90% seen once. Germline V CDR1 and CDR2: MDHEN, SYDVKM. The CDR3 spans 14 residues. Participants reported their clinical history, and cohort assignment relied on those reports. As for this clone: Sequence at one end of the junction differs from germline and may be a read error.

The source is a woman aged 25 to 39 who had recovered from COVID-19. The V and J genes are TRBV28 and TRBJ1-5; D perhaps matches TRBD1 (6 bases). The specimen sequenced was PBMCs or T cells enriched from blood (not recorded which). The CDR3 spells CASSLSNPGTPPNF. The CDR3 nucleotides read TGTGCCAGCAGTTTATCTAATCCCGGGACACCCCCGAATTTT.